Shown below are 30 T cell receptor beta chains from a single sample sequenced in a study of shared clonotypes between healthy human individuals. Terminally differentiated effector memory CD45RA+ cells were excluded from the naive CD8 cells, which were CD45RO-negative and positively selected for CCR7. Only in-frame clones appear in the TCRdb table, and some are missing; sequencing was by immunoSEQ multiplex PCR. The sample lists 1.5 million to 2.5 million clones; less than 95% were seen once. Sequencing input: naive CD8+ T cells sorted from blood. The receptors originated from a man aged 18 to 30 in good health.

V and J are TRBV7-9 and TRBJ2-7; weak D call: TRBD1 (5 bases). V gave up 5 bases and J gave up 6 bases, with 14 bases separating them. Germline CDR1 reads SEHNR; CDR2 reads FQNEAQ (reference sequence). The CDR3 has 13 amino acids. The CDR3 nucleotides are TGTGCCAGCAGCCCGGAAGTAAGGGGCGAGCAGTACTTC. Encoded protein: CASSPEVRGEQYF.

The rearrangement joins TRBV27 to TRBJ1-1, with a tentative D call TRBD1 (5 bases). The CDR3 has 15 residues. V lost 2 bases and J 7 bases, leaving 17 bases between the germline ends. The germline gives CDR1 MNHEY, CDR2 SMNVEV (reference sequence). The CDR3 reads CASSLGRGRVYEAFF. CDR3 DNA: TGTGCCAGCAGTTTAGGGAGGGGCCGCGTTTATGAAGCTTTCTTT.

The chain recombines TRBV2 with TRBJ2-3; 7 positions agree with TRBD2. Germline trimming cut 7 bases from V and 0 bases from J; bases unmatched to any gene: 7. This CDR3 has 15 amino acids. Germline CDR1 reads SNHLY; CDR2 reads FYNNEI. CDR3 DNA sequence: TGTGCCAGCAAGATCCGGGAGGATAGCACAGATACGCAGTATTTT. This encodes CASKIREDSTDTQYF.

This chain joins TRBV4-1 and TRBJ2-2; possible D gene TRBD2, 5 bases. The CDR3 contains 14 residues. Germline CDR1 reads MGHRA; CDR2 reads YSYEKL. Trimming shortened V by 4 bases and J by 1 base, and 7 bases separated the two germline ends. The CDR3 nucleotides are TGCGCCAGCAGCCTGGCGGGGAACACCGGGGAGCTGTTTTTT. Amino acid sequence: CASSLAGNTGELFF.

The chain links TRBV27 to TRBJ2-1, with D perhaps matching TRBD2 (5 bases). Germline V gene data show CDR1 as MNHEY and CDR2 as SMNVEV (reference sequence). The germline V and J ends were trimmed by 10 bases and 7 bases, with 14 bases remaining between them. CDR3 length: 12 residues. CDR3 loop: CAILTGGNEQFF. The CDR3 DNA follows: TGTGCCATACTGACCGGCGGGAATGAGCAGTTCTTC.

The chain joins TRBV6-4 to TRBJ2-1, with a tentative D call TRBD2 (6 bases). Trimming took off 8 bases at V and 7 bases at J, with 15 bases between the two ends. CDR3 length equals 13 residues. Looked up from germline, CDR1 is MRHNA and CDR2 is SNTAGT. In DNA, the CDR3 is TGTGCCAGCGTAAGCTCTGCGGGGAATGAGCAGTTCTTC. This codes for CASVSSAGNEQFF.

This sequence joins TRBV27 and TRBJ1-1; D gene uncertain. Germline loops: CDR1 MNHEY, CDR2 SMNVEV (reference sequence). The CDR3 covers 14 residues. Between the trimmed V and J ends, which lost 3 bases and 4 bases, there was a span of 12 bases. Here the CDR3 reads CASSLTLGGTEAFF. The CDR3 nucleotides are TGTGCCAGCAGTTTGACCCTCGGTGGCACTGAAGCTTTCTTT.

This chain links TRBV19 with TRBJ1-1; weak D call: TRBD1 (5 bases). Germline V gives CDR1 LNHDA, CDR2 SQIVND (reference sequence). The CDR3 consists of 14 residues. Trimming pared 5 bases from V and 4 bases from J, leaving 14 bases between. The CDR3 DNA follows: TGTGCCAGTAGTGTCCCCCCTCAGGGCACTGAAGCTTTCTTT. Residues: CASSVPPQGTEAFF.

The chain has TRBV19 and TRBJ2-7, with TRBD2 as a possible D gene (6 bases). The CDR3 is 15 amino acids. Per the germline V gene, CDR1 is LNHDA and CDR2 is SQIVND (reference sequence). Deletions cut 7 bases from V and 3 bases from J, with 19 bases between. The DNA of the CDR3 is TGTGCCAGTACCCCCGGGGGAATGGGTAGCTACGAGCAGTACTTC. Amino acid sequence: CASTPGGMGSYEQYF.

The chain couples TRBV6-6 to TRBJ2-3; weak D call: TRBD1 (6 bases). Germline V gene lookup returns CDR1 MNHNY and CDR2 SVGAGI (reference sequence). V dropped 2 bases and J dropped 5 bases, with 14 bases sitting between them. The CDR3 is 15 amino acids. The CDR3, as DNA: TGTGCCAGCAGTTACCTCGGACAGAGACAAGATACGCAGTATTTT. The encoded protein is CASSYLGQRQDTQYF.

The chain recombines TRBV12-5 with TRBJ2-1; D gene ambiguous. Trimming took 4 bases from V and 1 from J, leaving 14 bases between them. The germline gives CDR1 LGHNT, CDR2 FRNRAP. The CDR3 is made up of 16 amino acids. This chain's CDR3 is CASGSQARSSYNEQFF. As DNA, the CDR3 is TGTGCTAGTGGTTCACAAGCCCGATCGTCCTACAATGAGCAGTTCTTC.

The V gene is TRBV27, the J gene TRBJ1-1, with TRBD1 as a possible D gene (5 bases). V was pared by 8 bases and J by 5 bases, with 12 bases between. CDR3 length equals 12 residues. The germline V gene encodes CDR1 MNHEY and CDR2 SMNVEV (reference sequence). In DNA form, the CDR3 reads TGTGCCAGCGGGGACTTTGGGACTGAAGCTTTCTTT. Translated, it gives CASGDFGTEAFF.

This chain links TRBV4-1 with TRBJ1-2, with D unresolved. CDR1 is MGHRA, CDR2 YSYEKL, per germline. V was clipped by 1 base and J by 2 bases, with 8 bases between them. This CDR3 has 14 residues. CDR3 nucleotide sequence: TGCGCCAGCAGCCAAGGTTCTGGGAACTATGGCTACACCTTC. Encoded protein: CASSQGSGNYGYTF.

The chain has TRBV6-6 and TRBJ1-2; D not certain. Germline loops: CDR1 MNHNY, CDR2 SVGAGI (reference sequence). Trimming took 0 bases from V and 3 from J, leaving 11 bases between them. The CDR3 covers 15 residues. The CDR3 is CASSYSPRTHYGYTF. The CDR3 region has the DNA TGTGCCAGCAGTTACTCCCCCAGAACCCACTATGGCTACACCTTC.

The chain combines TRBV9 with TRBJ2-7, with unresolved D. This CDR3 is built from 11 residues. Germline lookup yields CDR1 SGDLS and CDR2 YYNGEE. The V end was cut by 6 bases, the J end by 5 bases, with 9 bases between. The CDR3 sequence is CASIWDNEQYF. CDR3 sequence (DNA): TGTGCCAGCATCTGGGATAACGAGCAGTACTTC.

The CDR3 bases are TGTGCCAGCAGCCCGGTGGGACAGGAGACTTTGAACACTGAAGCTTTCTTT. Amino acids: CASSPVGQETLNTEAFF. The chain couples TRBV9 to TRBJ1-1, with 8 bases matching TRBD1. The CDR3 has 17 residues. Germline V gene lookup returns CDR1 SGDLS and CDR2 YYNGEE. Trimming cost V 4 bases and J 0 bases; bases outside gene matches: 11.

This chain joins TRBV13 and TRBJ2-3; TRBD2 agrees at 16 bases. The germline V gene has CDR1 PRHDT and CDR2 FYEKMQ (reference sequence). The CDR3 is 16 amino acids. V lost 4 bases, J lost 11 bases, and 9 bases stayed unmatched. DNA for the CDR3: TGTGCCAGCAGCTCGGCGGGACTAGCGGGGGGGCGGGGGCAGTATTTT. This gives the protein CASSSAGLAGGRGQYF.

The chain combines TRBV6-1 with TRBJ2-2, with 8 positions matching TRBD1. Per germline, CDR1 MNHNS and CDR2 SASEGT. V trimming: 3 bases; J trimming: 1 base; junction bases outside the gene matches: 7. There are 17 residues in the CDR3. As DNA, the CDR3 is TGTGCCAGCAGTGAGGGGACAGGAGTAGTGAACACCGGGGAGCTGTTTTTT. Its protein product is CASSEGTGVVNTGELFF.

The V gene is TRBV27, the J gene TRBJ2-3; TRBD2 matches 12 bases. The V gene's germline CDR1 is MNHEY and CDR2 SMNVEV (reference sequence). CDR3 size: 16 residues. The trim removed 5 bases at V and 4 bases at J, leaving 7 bases unmatched. The CDR3 loop is CASSGGLAGISDTQYF. CDR3 DNA: TGTGCCAGCAGTGGCGGACTAGCGGGAATTTCAGATACGCAGTATTTT.

This rearrangement joins TRBV5-1 to TRBJ1-6; the D is unclear. Germline V CDR1 and CDR2: SGHRS, YFSETQ. V gave up 0 bases and J gave up 7 bases, with 20 bases separating them. The CDR3 runs to 18 residues. CDR3 protein: CASSLDLVGGFANSPLHF. Here the CDR3 DNA reads TGCGCCAGCAGCTTGGATCTAGTCGGCGGTTTTGCGAATTCACCCCTCCACTTT.

This sequence joins TRBV27 and TRBJ1-1; D is possibly TRBD1 (5 bases). Trimming took off 6 bases at V and 8 bases at J, with 13 bases between the two ends. Germline-derived CDR1 and CDR2 are MNHEY and SMNVEV (reference sequence). The CDR3 extends over 12 amino acids. The CDR3 loop reads CASSRGGEEAFF. The CDR3 DNA reads as TGTGCCAGCAGCCGGGGCGGGGAAGAAGCTTTCTTT.

This chain links TRBV9 with TRBJ2-1; 12 positions agree with TRBD2. Germline V lookup: CDR1 SGDLS, CDR2 YYNGEE. The CDR3 contains 15 residues. The J segment lost 7 bases and the V segment lost 3 bases, leaving 5 bases of the junction unmatched. The CDR3 sequence is CASSASGRAGNEQFF. In DNA form, the CDR3 reads TGTGCCAGCAGCGCTAGCGGGAGGGCCGGGAATGAGCAGTTCTTC.

A note on this clone: At the DNA level, this CDR3 is encoded by other sequences in the same sample as well. The CDR3: CASRDSTEAFF. CDR3 in DNA: TGTGCCAGCCGCGACTCGACTGAAGCTTTCTTT. The V gene is TRBV28, the J gene TRBJ1-1; no firm D call. CDR1 is MDHEN and CDR2 is SYDVKM in the germline V gene. V was cut by 8 bases and J by 5 bases, with 9 bases left in between. The CDR3 consists of 11 residues.

The chain carries TRBV4-1 and TRBJ2-1; D may correspond to TRBD1 or TRBD2 (5 bases each). Germline V gene lookup returns CDR1 MGHRA and CDR2 YSYEKL. The CDR3 sequence is 16 residues long. V was shortened by 1 base and J by 8 bases, with 18 bases between the two germline ends. The CDR3 is CASSQVLGRRVDEQFF. The CDR3 region has the DNA TGCGCCAGCAGCCAAGTCCTGGGGCGGCGGGTGGATGAGCAGTTCTTC.

This sequence joins TRBV2 and TRBJ2-7; no definite D call. The DNA end is a closer match to TRBJ2-5, so the J assignment may be wrong. CDR1 is SNHLY, CDR2 FYNNEI, per germline. This CDR3 region has 14 residues. The CDR3 loop reads CASSEENGQETQYF. CDR3 nucleotide sequence: TGTGCCAGCAGTGAGGAGAACGGACAAGAGACCCAGTACTTC.

J is TRBJ2-1 and V is TRBV6-4; 8 nucleotides align to TRBD2. V shed 5 bases, J shed 3 bases, and the junction held 9 bases outside the gene matches. Germline CDR1 MRHNA, CDR2 SNTAGT. The CDR3 has 16 residues. The CDR3 is CASSPERESYYNEQFF. CDR3 sequence (DNA): TGTGCCAGCAGTCCTGAGCGGGAGTCCTACTACAATGAGCAGTTCTTC.

The chain links TRBV30 to TRBJ2-6; D is unclear. The CDR3 contains 12 residues. V was clipped by 8 bases and J by 1 base, with 6 bases between them. Germline CDR1 reads GTSNPN; CDR2 reads SVGIG (reference sequence). CDR3 region: CAGNSGANVLTF. In nucleotides, the CDR3 is TGTGCCGGCAATTCTGGGGCCAACGTCCTGACTTTC.

The chain couples TRBV5-4 to TRBJ2-7, with D perhaps TRBD1 (6 bases). The length of the CDR3 is 15 residues. V lost 4 bases, J lost 2 bases, and 16 bases lay in between. Germline loops: CDR1 SGHNT, CDR2 YYREEE (reference sequence). The CDR3 loop reads CASSLSQAGAYEQYF. The CDR3 DNA reads TGTGCCAGCAGCCTCTCCCAGGCAGGGGCCTACGAGCAGTACTTC. The full variable domain, in which reference TRBV5-4 and TRBJ2-7 provide the parts outside the CDR3, is ETGVTQSPTHLIKTRGQQVTLRCSSQSGHNTVSWYQQALGQGPQFIFQYYREEENGRGNFPPRFSGLQFPNYSSELNVNALELDDSALYLCASSLSQAGAYEQYFGPGTRLTVT.

As to this clone: The same CDR3 also results from other DNA sequences found in this sample. The chain employs TRBV5-4 and TRBJ2-7; D may be TRBD2 (5 bases). CDR1 is SGHNT, CDR2 YYREEE, per germline (reference sequence). V shed 3 bases and J shed 4 bases, with 11 bases lying between them. The CDR3 covers 13 residues. The CDR3 loop is CASSSGVAYEQYF. In nucleotides, the CDR3 is TGTGCCAGCAGCTCCGGGGTTGCGTACGAGCAGTACTTC. Variable domain in full (rest from reference TRBV5-4 and TRBJ2-7): ETGVTQSPTHLIKTRGQQVTLRCSSQSGHNTVSWYQQALGQGPQFIFQYYREEENGRGNFPPRFSGLQFPNYSSELNVNALELDDSALYLCASSSGVAYEQYFGPGTRLTVT.

CDR3 sequence reads: CASSGDRGRVTTTGELFF. CDR3 nucleotide sequence: TGTGCCAGCAGTGGGGACAGGGGAAGGGTCACGACAACCGGGGAGCTGTTTTTT. The rearrangement joins TRBV2 to TRBJ2-2, with 10 bases fitting TRBD1. This CDR3 is built from 18 residues. V lost 4 bases, J lost 5 bases, and 13 bases stayed unmatched. The germline CDR1 and CDR2 sequences are SNHLY and FYNNEI. The complete variable domain, with remaining parts taken from reference TRBV2 and TRBJ2-2, reads EPEVTQTPSHQVTQMGQEVILRCVPISNHLYFYWYRQILGQKVEFLVSFYNNEISEKSEIFDDQFSVERPDGSNFTLKIRSTKLEDSAMYFCASSGDRGRVTTTGELFFGEGSRLTVL.